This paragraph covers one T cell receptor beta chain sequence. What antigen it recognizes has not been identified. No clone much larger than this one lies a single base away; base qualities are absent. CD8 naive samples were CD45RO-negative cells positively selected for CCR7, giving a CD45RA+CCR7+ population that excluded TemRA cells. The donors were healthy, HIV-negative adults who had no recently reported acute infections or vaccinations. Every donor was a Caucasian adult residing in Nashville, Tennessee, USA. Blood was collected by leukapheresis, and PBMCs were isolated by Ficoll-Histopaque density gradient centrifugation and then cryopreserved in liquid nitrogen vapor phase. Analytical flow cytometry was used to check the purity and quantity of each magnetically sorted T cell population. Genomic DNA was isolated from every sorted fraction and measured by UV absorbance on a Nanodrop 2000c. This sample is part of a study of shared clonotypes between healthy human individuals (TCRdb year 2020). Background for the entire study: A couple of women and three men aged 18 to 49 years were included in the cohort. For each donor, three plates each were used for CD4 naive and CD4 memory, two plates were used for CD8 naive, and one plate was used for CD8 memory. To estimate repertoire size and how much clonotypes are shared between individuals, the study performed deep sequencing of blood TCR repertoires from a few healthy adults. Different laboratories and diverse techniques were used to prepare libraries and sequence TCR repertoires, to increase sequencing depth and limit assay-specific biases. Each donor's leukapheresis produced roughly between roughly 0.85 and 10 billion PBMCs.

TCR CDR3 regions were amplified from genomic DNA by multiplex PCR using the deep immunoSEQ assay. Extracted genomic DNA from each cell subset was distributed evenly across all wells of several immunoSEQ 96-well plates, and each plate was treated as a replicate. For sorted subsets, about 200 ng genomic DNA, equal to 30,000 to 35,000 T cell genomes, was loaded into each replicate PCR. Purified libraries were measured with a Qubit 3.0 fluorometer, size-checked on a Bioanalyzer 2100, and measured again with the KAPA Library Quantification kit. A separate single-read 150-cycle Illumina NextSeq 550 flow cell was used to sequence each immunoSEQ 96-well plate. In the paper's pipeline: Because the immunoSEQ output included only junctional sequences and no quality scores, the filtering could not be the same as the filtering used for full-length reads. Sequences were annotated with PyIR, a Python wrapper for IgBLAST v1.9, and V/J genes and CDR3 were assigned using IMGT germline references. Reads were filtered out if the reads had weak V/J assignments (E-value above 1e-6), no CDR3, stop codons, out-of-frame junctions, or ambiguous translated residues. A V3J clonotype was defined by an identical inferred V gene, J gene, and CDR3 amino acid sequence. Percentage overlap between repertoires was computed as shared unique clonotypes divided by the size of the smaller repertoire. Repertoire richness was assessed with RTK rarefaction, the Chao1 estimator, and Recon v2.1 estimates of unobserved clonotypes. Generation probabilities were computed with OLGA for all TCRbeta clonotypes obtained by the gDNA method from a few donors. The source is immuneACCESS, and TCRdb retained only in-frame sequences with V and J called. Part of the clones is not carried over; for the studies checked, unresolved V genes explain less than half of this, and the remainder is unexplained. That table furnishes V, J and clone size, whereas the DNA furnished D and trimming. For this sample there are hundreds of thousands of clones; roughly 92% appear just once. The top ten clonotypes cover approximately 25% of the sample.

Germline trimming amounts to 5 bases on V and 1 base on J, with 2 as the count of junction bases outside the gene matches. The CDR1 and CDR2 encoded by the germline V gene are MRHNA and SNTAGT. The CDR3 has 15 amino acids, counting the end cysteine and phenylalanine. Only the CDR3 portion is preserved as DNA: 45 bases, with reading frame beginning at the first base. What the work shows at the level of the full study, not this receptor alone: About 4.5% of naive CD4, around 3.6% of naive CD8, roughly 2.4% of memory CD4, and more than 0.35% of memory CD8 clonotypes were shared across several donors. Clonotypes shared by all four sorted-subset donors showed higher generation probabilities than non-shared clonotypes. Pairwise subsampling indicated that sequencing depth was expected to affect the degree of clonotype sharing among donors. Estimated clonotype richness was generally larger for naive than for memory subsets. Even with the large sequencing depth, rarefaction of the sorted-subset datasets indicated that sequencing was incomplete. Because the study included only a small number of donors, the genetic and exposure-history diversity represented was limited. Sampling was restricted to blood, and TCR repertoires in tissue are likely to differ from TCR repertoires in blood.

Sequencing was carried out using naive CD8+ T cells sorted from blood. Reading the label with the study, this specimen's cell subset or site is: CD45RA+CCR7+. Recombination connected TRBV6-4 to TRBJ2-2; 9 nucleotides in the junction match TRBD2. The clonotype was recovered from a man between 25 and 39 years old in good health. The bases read TGTGCCAGCAGTCAACTAGCGGGGAACACCGGGGAGCTGTTTTTT. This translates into CASSQLAGNTGELFF.